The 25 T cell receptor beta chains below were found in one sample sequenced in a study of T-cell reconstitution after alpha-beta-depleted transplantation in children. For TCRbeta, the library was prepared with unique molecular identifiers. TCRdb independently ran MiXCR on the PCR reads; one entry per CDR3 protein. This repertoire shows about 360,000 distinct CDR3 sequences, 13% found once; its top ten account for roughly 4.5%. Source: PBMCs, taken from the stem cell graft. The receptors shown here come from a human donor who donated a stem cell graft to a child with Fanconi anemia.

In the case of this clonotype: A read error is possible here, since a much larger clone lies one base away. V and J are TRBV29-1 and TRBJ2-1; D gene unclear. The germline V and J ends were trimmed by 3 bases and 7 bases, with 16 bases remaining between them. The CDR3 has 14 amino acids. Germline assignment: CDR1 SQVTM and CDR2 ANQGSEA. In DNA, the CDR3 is TGCAGCGTTGATAGTCTGGGGAAGGTAAATGAGCAGTTCTTC. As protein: CSVDSLGKVNEQFF.

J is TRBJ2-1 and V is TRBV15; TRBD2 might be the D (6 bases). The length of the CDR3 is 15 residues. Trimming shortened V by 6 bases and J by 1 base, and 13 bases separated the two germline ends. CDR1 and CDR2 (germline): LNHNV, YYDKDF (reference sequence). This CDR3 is CATREGVGSYNEQFF. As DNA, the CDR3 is TGTGCCACCAGGGAGGGTGTAGGGTCCTACAATGAGCAGTTCTTC.

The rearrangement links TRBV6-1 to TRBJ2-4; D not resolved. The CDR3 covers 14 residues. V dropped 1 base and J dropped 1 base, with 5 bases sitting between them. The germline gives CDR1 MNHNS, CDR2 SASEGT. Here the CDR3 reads CASSEVSAKNIQYF. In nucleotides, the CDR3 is TGTGCCAGCAGTGAAGTTAGCGCCAAAAACATTCAGTACTTC.

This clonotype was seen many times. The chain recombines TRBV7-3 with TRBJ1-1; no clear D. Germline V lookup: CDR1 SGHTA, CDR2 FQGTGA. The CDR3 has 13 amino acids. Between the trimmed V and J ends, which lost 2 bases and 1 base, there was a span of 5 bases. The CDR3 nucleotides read TGTGCCAGCAGCTTATATCAGAACACTGAAGCTTTCTTT. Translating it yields CASSLYQNTEAFF.

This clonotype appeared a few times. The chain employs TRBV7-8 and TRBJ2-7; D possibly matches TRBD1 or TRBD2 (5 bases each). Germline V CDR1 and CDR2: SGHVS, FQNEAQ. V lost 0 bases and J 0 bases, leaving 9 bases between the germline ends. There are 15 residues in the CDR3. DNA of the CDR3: TGTGCCAGCAGCTTAGCGACCGGGGCCTCCTACGAGCAGTACGTC. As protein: CASSLATGASYEQYV.

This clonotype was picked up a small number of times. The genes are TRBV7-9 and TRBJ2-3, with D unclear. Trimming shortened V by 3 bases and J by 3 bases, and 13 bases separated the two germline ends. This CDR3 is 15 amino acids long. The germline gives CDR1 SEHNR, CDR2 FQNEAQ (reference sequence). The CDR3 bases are TGTGCCAGCAGCTTCGACGGGTTTTTGACAGATACGCAGTATTTT. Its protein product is CASSFDGFLTDTQYF.

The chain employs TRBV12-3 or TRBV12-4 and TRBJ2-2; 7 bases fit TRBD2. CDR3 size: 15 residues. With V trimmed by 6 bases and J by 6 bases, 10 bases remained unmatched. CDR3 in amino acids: CASSPSVGGAGELFF. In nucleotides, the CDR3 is TGTGCCAGCAGCCCCTCGGTGGGGGGGGCCGGGGAGCTGTTTTTT.

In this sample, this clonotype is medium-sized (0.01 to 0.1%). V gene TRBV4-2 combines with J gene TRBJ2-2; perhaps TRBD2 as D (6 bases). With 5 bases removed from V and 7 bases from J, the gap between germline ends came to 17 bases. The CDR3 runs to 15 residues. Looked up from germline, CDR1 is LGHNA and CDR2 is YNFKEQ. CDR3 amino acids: CASSVRWGDGGELFF. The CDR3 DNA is TGTGCCAGCAGCGTACGGTGGGGGGACGGCGGGGAGCTGTTTTTT.

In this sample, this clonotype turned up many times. CDR3 sequence (DNA): TGCAGTGCCAGCCGACAGGCAGGCAATGAGCAGTTCTTC. Protein: CSASRQAGNEQFF. V gene TRBV20-1 combines with J gene TRBJ2-1, with TRBD1 as a possible D gene (6 bases). CDR3 length equals 13 residues. Trimming shortened V by 6 bases and J by 6 bases, and 15 bases separated the two germline ends. Germline CDR1 and CDR2: DFQATT and SNEGSKA (reference sequence).

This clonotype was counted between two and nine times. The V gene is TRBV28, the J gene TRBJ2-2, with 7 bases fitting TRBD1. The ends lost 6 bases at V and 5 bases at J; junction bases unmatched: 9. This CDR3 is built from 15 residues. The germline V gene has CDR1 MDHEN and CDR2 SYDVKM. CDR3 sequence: CASSRDRSFTGELFF. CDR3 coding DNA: TGTGCCAGCAGCCGGGACAGAAGTTTTACCGGGGAGCTGTTTTTT.

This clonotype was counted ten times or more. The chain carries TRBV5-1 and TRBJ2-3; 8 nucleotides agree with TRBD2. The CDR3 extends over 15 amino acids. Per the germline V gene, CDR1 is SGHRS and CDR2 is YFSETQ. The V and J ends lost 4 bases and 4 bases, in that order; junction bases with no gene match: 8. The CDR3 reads CASSESGGASDTQYF. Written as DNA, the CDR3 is TGCGCCAGCAGCGAATCCGGGGGGGCCTCAGATACGCAGTATTTT.

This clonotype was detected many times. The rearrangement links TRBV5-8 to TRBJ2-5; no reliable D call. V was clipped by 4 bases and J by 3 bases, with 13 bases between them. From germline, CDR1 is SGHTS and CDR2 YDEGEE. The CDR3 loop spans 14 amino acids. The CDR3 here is CASSPVGGEETQYF. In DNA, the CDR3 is TGTGCCAGCAGCCCCGTCGGCGGCGAAGAGACCCAGTACTTC.

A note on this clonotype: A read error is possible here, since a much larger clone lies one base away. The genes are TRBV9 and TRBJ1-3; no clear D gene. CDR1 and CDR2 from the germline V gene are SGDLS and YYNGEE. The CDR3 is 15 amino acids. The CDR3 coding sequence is TGTGCCAGCAGCGTAGATGGAAACTCTGGATACACCATATATTTT. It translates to CASSVDGNSGYTIYF.

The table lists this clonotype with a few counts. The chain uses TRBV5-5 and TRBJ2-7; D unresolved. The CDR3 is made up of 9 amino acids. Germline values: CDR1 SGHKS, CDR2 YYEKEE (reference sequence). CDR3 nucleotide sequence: TGTGCCAGCAGCTTTGACGGTGCCGTC. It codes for CASSFDGAV.

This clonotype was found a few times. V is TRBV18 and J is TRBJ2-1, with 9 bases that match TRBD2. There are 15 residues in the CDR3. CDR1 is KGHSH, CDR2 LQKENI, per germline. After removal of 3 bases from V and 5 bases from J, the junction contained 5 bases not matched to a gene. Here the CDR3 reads CASSPASGAHNEQFF. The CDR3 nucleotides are TGTGCCAGCTCACCGGCTAGCGGGGCCCACAATGAGCAGTTCTTC.

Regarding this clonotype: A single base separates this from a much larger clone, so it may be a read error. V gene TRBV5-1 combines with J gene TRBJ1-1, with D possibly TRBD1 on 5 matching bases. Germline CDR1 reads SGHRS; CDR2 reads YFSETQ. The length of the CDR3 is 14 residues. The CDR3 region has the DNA TGCACCAGCAGCTTGGCCGGAGGGACCACTGAAGCTTTCTTT. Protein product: CTSSLAGGTTEAFF. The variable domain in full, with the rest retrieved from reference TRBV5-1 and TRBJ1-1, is KAGVTQTPRYLIKTRGQQVTLSCSPISGHRSVSWYQQTPGQGLQFLFEYFSETQRNKGNFPGRFSGRQFSNSRSEMNVSTLELGDSALYLCTSSLAGGTTEAFFGQGTRLTVV.

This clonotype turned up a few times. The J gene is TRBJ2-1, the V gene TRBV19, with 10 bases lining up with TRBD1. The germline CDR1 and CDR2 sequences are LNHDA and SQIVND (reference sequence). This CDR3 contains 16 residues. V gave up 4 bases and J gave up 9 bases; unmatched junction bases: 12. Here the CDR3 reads CASSTPGTGARGEQFF. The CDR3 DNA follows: TGTGCCAGTAGTACCCCCGGGACAGGGGCTAGGGGTGAGCAGTTCTTC.

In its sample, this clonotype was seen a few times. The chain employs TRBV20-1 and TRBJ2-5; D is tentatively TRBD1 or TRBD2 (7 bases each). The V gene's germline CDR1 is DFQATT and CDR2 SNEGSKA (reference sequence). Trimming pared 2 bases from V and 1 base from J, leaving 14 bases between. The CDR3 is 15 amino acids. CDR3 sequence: CSARPQGGAQETQYF. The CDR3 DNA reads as TGCAGTGCTAGACCTCAGGGGGGGGCCCAAGAGACCCAGTACTTC.

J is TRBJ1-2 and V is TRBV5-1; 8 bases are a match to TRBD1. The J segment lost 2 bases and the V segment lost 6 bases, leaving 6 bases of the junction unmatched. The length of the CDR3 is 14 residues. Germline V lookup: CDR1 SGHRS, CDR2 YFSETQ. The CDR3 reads CASNAQGANYGYTF. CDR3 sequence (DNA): TGCGCCAGCAACGCCCAGGGGGCGAACTATGGCTACACCTTC.

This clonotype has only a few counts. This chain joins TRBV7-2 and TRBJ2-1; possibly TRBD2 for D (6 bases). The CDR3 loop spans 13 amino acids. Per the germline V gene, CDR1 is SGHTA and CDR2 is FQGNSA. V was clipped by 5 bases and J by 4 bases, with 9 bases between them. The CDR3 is CASSQAGYNEQFF. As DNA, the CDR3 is TGTGCCAGCAGCCAGGCGGGATACAATGAGCAGTTCTTC.

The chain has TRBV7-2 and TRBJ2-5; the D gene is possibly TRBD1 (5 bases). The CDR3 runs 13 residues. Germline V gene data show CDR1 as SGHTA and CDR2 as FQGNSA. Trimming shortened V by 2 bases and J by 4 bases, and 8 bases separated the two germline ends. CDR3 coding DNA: TGTGCCAGCAGCTTAAAAAGGGGAGAGACCCAGTACTTC. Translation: CASSLKRGETQYF.

CDR3 in amino acids: CSVLSSGSGTGELFF. The CDR3 nucleotides are TGCAGCGTTTTGTCGTCAGGGTCGGGGACCGGGGAGCTGTTTTTT. The V call is TRBV29-1, the J call TRBJ2-2; D may match TRBD1 or TRBD2 (5 bases each). The V end lost 5 bases, the J end lost 5 bases, and 18 bases lay between the germline ends. This CDR3 has 15 amino acids. CDR1 and CDR2 from the germline V gene are SQVTM and ANQGSEA.

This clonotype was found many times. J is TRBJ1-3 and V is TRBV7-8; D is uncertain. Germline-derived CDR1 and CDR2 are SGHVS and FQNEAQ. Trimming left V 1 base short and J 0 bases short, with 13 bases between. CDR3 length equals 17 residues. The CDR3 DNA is TGTGCCAGCAGCTTAGATGGGAGGGCGCTCTCTGGAAACACCATATATTTT. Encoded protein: CASSLDGRALSGNTIYF.

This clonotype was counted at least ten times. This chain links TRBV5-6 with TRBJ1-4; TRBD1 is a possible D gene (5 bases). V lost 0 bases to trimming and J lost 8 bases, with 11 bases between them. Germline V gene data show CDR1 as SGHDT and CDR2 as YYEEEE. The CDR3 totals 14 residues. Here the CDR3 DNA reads TGTGCCAGCAGCTTGGGACAGCAAGAAGAAAAACTGTTTTTT. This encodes CASSLGQQEEKLFF.

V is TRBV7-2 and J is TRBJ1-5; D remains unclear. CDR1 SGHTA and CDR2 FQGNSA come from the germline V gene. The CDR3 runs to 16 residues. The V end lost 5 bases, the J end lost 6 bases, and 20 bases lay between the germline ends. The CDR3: CASSRGSGGMTQPQHF. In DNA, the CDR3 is TGTGCCAGCAGCCGTGGGAGTGGAGGGATGACTCAGCCCCAGCATTTT.